This is a list of T cell receptor beta chains from one sample in a study of blood T cell repertoires in COVID-19. This table comes from immunoSEQ multiplex PCR, and its TCRdb copy is limited to in-frame clones, with some not included. The table includes tens of thousands of clones, approximately 84% detected once. The sample was peripheral blood. The receptors shown here come from a human donor in a cohort sampled during active COVID-19. Each CDR3 is given without its conserved first and last residue.

J,V,CDR3
TRBJ1-2,TRBV4-2,ASSQVGQGYGYT
TRBJ1-1,TRBV7-9,ASSPRGASAF
TRBJ2-2,TRBV29-1,SGLAGLNTGELF
TRBJ2-4,TRBV7-8,ASSFVLAGLLAKNIQY
TRBJ2-3,TRBV5-1,ASSLDYTATDTQY
TRBJ1-5,TRBV6-6,ASSFDSEATQH
TRBJ2-5,TRBV16,ASSQTTGTQY
TRBJ1-2,TRBV4-2,ASSQDPGGINGYT
TRBJ2-1,TRBV20-1,SASSGHEQF
TRBJ2-5,TRBV5-1,ASSLFSGTGSQETQY
TRBJ1-6,TRBV19,ASSPDPGQGGGSPLH
TRBJ2-1,TRBV11-3,ASSPLAGGPISYNEQF
TRBJ2-1,TRBV19,ASSPRTSGGVGNEQF
TRBJ2-1,TRBV10-1,ASSASSLAGYNEQF
TRBJ2-7,TRBV6-5,ASSYSRQGDFYEQY
TRBJ1-2,TRBV3-1/TRBV3-2,ASSQNTGTGEDGYT
TRBJ1-6,TRBV28,ASSFVAPGHNSPLH
TRBJ2-7,TRBV5-4,ASSWDRAYEQY
TRBJ2-3,TRBV28,ASNEGGRKDTQY
TRBJ1-1,TRBV2,ASRDLLGSEAF
TRBJ1-1,TRBV18,ASSPRTGSAEAF
TRBJ1-3,TRBV27,ASSRTGLIGNTIY
TRBJ2-3,TRBV29-1,SVRGQGTDTQY
TRBJ2-5,TRBV5-4,ASSLRGCGETQY
TRBJ2-2,TRBV11-3,ASSLRGTNTGELF